Listed here is a single T cell receptor beta chain. The target antigen is unknown. Method: immunoSEQ multiplex PCR; TCRdb's copy keeps in-frame clones and lacks some. The table lists hundreds of thousands of clones, about 96% of them singletons. The CDR3 totals 14 residues. The germline CDR1 and CDR2 sequences are MNHEY and SMNVEV (reference sequence). With 3 bases clipped from V and 1 base from J, the junction kept 1 base outside the gene matches. The sample originates from a study of shared clonotypes between healthy human individuals. Study outcomes and limitations: The generation probabilities recorded for non-shared clonotypes fell below those of clonotypes shared by all four donors.

This receptor was identified in a young man in good health. This chain links TRBV27 with TRBJ2-3, with 7 nucleotides matching TRBD1. The specimen sequenced was memory CD8+ T cells sorted from blood. Subset: CD45RO+ cells pooled with CCR7-negative TemRA cells. CDR3 DNA sequence: TGTGCCAGCAGTTTGAGGGGGCGCACAGATACGCAGTATTTT. This encodes CASSLRGRTDTQYF.